This TCR beta chain was captured in a study of identical twins. Points from the study as a whole: Compared with models, monozygotic twins showed more out-of-frame TCR alpha sharing.

In regard to this clonotype: Its antigen is still unknown.

TCRdb re-derived calls from the 5' RACE reads in MiXCR, one entry per CDR3 protein. Of about 200,000 distinct CDR3 sequences listed, approximately 9% are singletons. V dropped 5 bases and J dropped 3 bases, with 11 bases sitting between them. The CDR3 has 14 residues. The receptor comes from a young woman in good health. The sequenced sample consisted of memory (CD45RO+) T cells sorted from blood. This rearrangement joins TRBV12-3 or TRBV12-4 to TRBJ1-5, with no clear D. The CDR3 DNA reads as TGTGCCAGCAGTCCCTCGGCAGTCAATCAGCCCCAGCATTTT. Amino acid sequence: CASSPSAVNQPQHF.